These 13 T cell receptor beta chains came from one sample sequenced in a study of OX40 agonist ivuxolimab in advanced cancers. TCRdb's table, derived via immunoSEQ multiplex PCR, lists solely in-frame clones and lacks some. This repertoire shows about 70,000 clones, around 84% found once; its top ten account for approximately 6.3%. This specimen consisted of CD4+ or CD8+ T cells sorted from blood, obtained in a trial of the OX40 agonist ivuxolimab. Receptors originate from an adult with an advanced solid tumor such as melanoma, head and neck, liver or kidney cancer.

CDR3 sequence (DNA): TGTGCCACCAGCAGAGTCGGATTAGCGGGCACAGATACGCAGTATTTT. Translating it yields CATSRVGLAGTDTQYF. V gene TRBV15 combines with J gene TRBJ2-3; a possible D gene is TRBD2 (6 bases). This CDR3 region has 16 residues. Per the germline V gene, CDR1 is LNHNV and CDR2 is YYDKDF (reference sequence). V was cut by 1 base and J by 1 base, with 12 bases left in between.

The chain links TRBV5-3 to TRBJ2-1; TRBD1 is a possible D gene (5 bases). TRBV5-3 is given ORF status, its function remaining uncertain. The CDR3 is made up of 17 amino acids. V gave up 1 base and J gave up 10 bases, with 24 bases separating them. The CDR3 region has the DNA TGTGCCAGAAGCTTGTTCTATAGGGGCCTGATGCCCACCGAGCAGTTCTTC. As protein: CARSLFYRGLMPTEQFF.

The chain joins TRBV29-1 to TRBJ2-3, with D tentatively TRBD2 (6 bases). Germline V gene data show CDR1 as SQVTM and CDR2 as ANQGSEA. Trimming stripped 6 bases from V and 4 bases from J, with 11 bases between. This CDR3 has 12 residues. CDR3 nucleotides: TGCAGCGTCGGCCGGGGGTCAGATACGCAGTATTTT. Its protein product is CSVGRGSDTQYF.

The chain recombines TRBV19 with TRBJ1-1; TRBD1 is a possible D gene (6 bases). The V and J ends lost 7 bases and 3 bases respectively, with 21 bases between them. This CDR3 is built from 16 residues. Germline assignment: CDR1 LNHDA and CDR2 SQIVND (reference sequence). The DNA of the CDR3 is TGTGCCAGTAAAGGGAACAATCGGGGGGCGGACACTGAAGCTTTCTTT. Amino acids: CASKGNNRGADTEAFF. Drawing the rest from reference TRBV19 and TRBJ1-1, the complete variable domain is DGGITQSPKYLFRKEGQNVTLSCEQNLNHDAMYWYRQDPGQGLRLIYYSQIVNDFQKGDIAEGYSVSREKKESFPLTVTSAQKNPTAFYLCASKGNNRGADTEAFFGQGTRLTVV.

J is TRBJ2-5 and V is TRBV4-1, with TRBD2 matching 7 bases. The J call could be wrong; TRBJ2-7 is a better fit for the DNA end. The CDR3 consists of 15 residues. The V gene's germline CDR1 is MGHRA and CDR2 YSYEKL. The CDR3 nucleotides are TGCGCCAGCAGCCAAGCGGGCGGGAGCGGTTACGAGCAGTACTTC. Translation gives CASSQAGGSGYEQYF.

V usage is TRBV27 and J usage is TRBJ1-1; a possible D gene is TRBD1 (6 bases). This CDR3 contains 15 residues. V was shortened by 5 bases and J by 4 bases, with 17 bases between the two germline ends. The germline CDR1 and CDR2 sequences are MNHEY and SMNVEV (reference sequence). CDR3 coding DNA: TGTGCCAGCAGTCCGGCCGGGGGCCGAAGCACTGAAGCTTTCTTT. Translation: CASSPAGGRSTEAFF.

This chain links TRBV5-6 with TRBJ2-5; D is undetermined. The CDR3 has 13 residues. Germline CDR1 is SGHDT and CDR2 is YYEEEE. V was pared by 0 bases and J by 5 bases, with 8 bases between. The CDR3 sequence is CASSLAWTETQYF. DNA of the CDR3: TGTGCCAGCAGCTTGGCCTGGACGGAGACCCAGTACTTC.

The rearrangement joins TRBV5-1 to TRBJ2-1, with D possibly TRBD2 on 5 matching bases. CDR1 and CDR2 from the germline V gene are SGHRS and YFSETQ. The CDR3 covers 14 residues. Trimming removed 7 bases from V and 2 bases from J, with 13 bases in between. The CDR3 is CASQDAGTYNEQFF. The CDR3 coding sequence is TGCGCCAGCCAGGACGCCGGGACCTACAATGAGCAGTTCTTC.

The chain is built from TRBV5-4 and TRBJ1-2; a possible D gene is TRBD1 (5 bases). Germline V CDR1 and CDR2: SGHNT, YYREEE (reference sequence). The V end was cut by 4 bases, the J end by 3 bases, with 16 bases between. The CDR3 has 15 residues. The CDR3 nucleotides are TGTGCCAGCAGCGATAGATCAGGGAGGGACTATGGCTACACCTTC. Translation gives CASSDRSGRDYGYTF.

The J gene is TRBJ2-7, the V gene TRBV2; weak D call: TRBD1 (6 bases). Germline CDR1 and CDR2: SNHLY and FYNNEI. The V end was cut by 2 bases, the J end by 6 bases, with 8 bases between. The CDR3 covers 12 residues. The CDR3 nucleotides are TGTGCCAGCAGTGAAATAGGGGGCGAGCAGTACGTC. As protein: CASSEIGGEQYV.

The chain employs TRBV19 and TRBJ1-5; tentative D call: TRBD1 (6 bases). V gave up 5 bases and J gave up 0 bases, with 14 bases separating them. Germline V CDR1 and CDR2: LNHDA, SQIVND (reference sequence). The CDR3 covers 16 residues. The CDR3 sequence is CASSPKGDNSNQPQHF. The CDR3 DNA is TGTGCCAGTAGTCCCAAGGGGGACAATAGCAATCAGCCCCAGCATTTT.

J is TRBJ1-6 and V is TRBV12-5, with D hard to call. The CDR3 length is 17 residues. Trimming removed 4 bases at V and 0 bases at J, with 13 bases between. CDR1 LGHNT and CDR2 FRNRAP come from the germline V gene. DNA of the CDR3: TGTGCTAGTGGTTCGCGGGGAGGGAGCTCCTATAATTCACCCCTCCACTTT. Translating it yields CASGSRGGSSYNSPLHF.

The chain employs TRBV27 and TRBJ1-1, with D uncertain. V was pared by 3 bases and J by 0 bases, with 5 bases between. CDR1 and CDR2 (germline): MNHEY, SMNVEV (reference sequence). This CDR3 contains 13 residues. The CDR3 region has the DNA TGTGCCAGCAGTTTGGAACTGAACACTGAAGCTTTCTTT. This translates into CASSLELNTEAFF.